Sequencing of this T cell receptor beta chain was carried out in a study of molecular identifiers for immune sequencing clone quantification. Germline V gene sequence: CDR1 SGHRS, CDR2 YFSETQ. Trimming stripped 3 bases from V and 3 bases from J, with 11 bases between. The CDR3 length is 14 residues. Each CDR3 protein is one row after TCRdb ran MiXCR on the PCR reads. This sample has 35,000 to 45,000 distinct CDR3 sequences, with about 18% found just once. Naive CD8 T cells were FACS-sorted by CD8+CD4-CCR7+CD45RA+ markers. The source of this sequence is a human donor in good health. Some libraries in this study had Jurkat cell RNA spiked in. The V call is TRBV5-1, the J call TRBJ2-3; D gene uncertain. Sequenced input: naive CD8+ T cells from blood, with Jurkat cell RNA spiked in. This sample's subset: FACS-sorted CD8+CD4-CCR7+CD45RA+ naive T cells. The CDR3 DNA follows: TGCGCCAGCAGCTCCTCGGGTACGACAGATACGCAGTATTTT. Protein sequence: CASSSSGTTDTQYF. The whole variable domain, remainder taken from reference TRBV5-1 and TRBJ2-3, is KAGVTQTPRYLIKTRGQQVTLSCSPISGHRSVSWYQQTPGQGLQFLFEYFSETQRNKGNFPGRFSGRQFSNSRSEMNVSTLELGDSALYLCASSSSGTTDTQYFGPGTRLTVL.